The present T cell receptor beta chain was sequenced within a study of cytomegalovirus exposure and HLA in healthy donors. At the level of the study: Researchers previously reported finding roughly 120 million unique TCR beta sequences from about 170 million T cells.

In its sample, this clone was seen a few times. The antigen is not known. There are 12 residues in the CDR3. Trimming shortened V by 10 bases and J by 1 base, and 10 bases separated the two germline ends. CDR1 is MNHEY, CDR2 SMNVEV, per germline (reference sequence). Study-wide findings and caveats: Confirmation was obtained in vitro that a few CMV-associated chains are specific for CMV antigens. In a later analysis, donors in an Asian-associated ancestry cluster reportedly had fewer N-insertions in productive TCRs than the cohort mean.

PCR used 60 Vbeta primers and 13 Jbeta primers. Sequencing was performed with immunoSEQ multiplex PCR; in TCRdb, only in-frame clones are kept and a portion is missing. The table shows approximately 120,000 clones, with 75% occurring only once. The gene calls are TRBV27 and TRBJ2-5; the D is unclear. The sequence was obtained from a woman between 45 and 60 years old in good health and CMV-seronegative. The sample comprised PBMCs. The DNA of the CDR3 is TGTGCCACCCCTGCGCCCCAAGAGACCCAGTACTTC. This encodes CATPAPQETQYF.